Reported below is one TCR beta chain. The CDR3 length is 14 residues. Germline V gives CDR1 SGHDN, CDR2 FVKESK. V was pared by 2 bases and J by 5 bases, with 12 bases between. These data originate in a study of shared clonotypes between healthy human individuals. Study background: Per-donor plates numbered three CD4 naive, three CD4 memory, two CD8 naive and one CD8 memory.

Assay used: immunoSEQ multiplex PCR; TCRdb lists only in-frame clones, some missing. The sample lists about 2.4 million clones; 93% were seen once. The material sequenced was naive CD4+ T cells from PBMCs. Subset defined: CD45RA+ positively selected. The rearrangement uses TRBV14 and TRBJ1-1; the D is unclear. The sequence came from a man aged 18 to 30 in good health. Some clones in this sample may be carry-over from other donors' samples. The CDR3 nucleotides read TGTGCCAGCAGCCAACGCCCCCCCAGGACTGAAGCTTTCTTT. Translated: CASSQRPPRTEAFF.